The 27 T cell receptor beta chains below were found in one sample sequenced in a study of control samples from healthy donors and cancer patients. Data came from immunoSEQ multiplex PCR; TCRdb stores just in-frame clones and leaves some out. The profile shows over 110,000 clones, just under 95% of them singletons. Material: blood. These receptors all stem from a young man in good health.

The CDR3, as DNA: TGTGCCAGCAGTTTATTGGGGAATTGGTATGGCTACACCTTC. Translated: CASSLLGNWYGYTF. The chain recombines TRBV28 with TRBJ1-2; no clear D gene. Germline V gene data show CDR1 as MDHEN and CDR2 as SYDVKM. This CDR3 is built from 14 residues. The V end lost 1 base, the J end lost 5 bases, and 11 bases lay between the germline ends.

This sequence joins TRBV28 and TRBJ2-7, with 9 bases lining up with TRBD2. The CDR3 covers 15 residues. CDR1 is MDHEN, CDR2 SYDVKM, per germline. J was trimmed by 2 bases and V by 7 bases; bases with no gene match: 9. The CDR3 loop is CASTAASGEAYEQYF. For the CDR3, the DNA is TGTGCCAGCACTGCTGCTAGCGGGGAAGCCTACGAGCAGTACTTC.

This clone was seen a single time. The rearrangement links TRBV4-1 to TRBJ2-5; either TRBD1 or TRBD2 may supply D (5 bases each). The germline CDR1 and CDR2 sequences are MGHRA and YSYEKL. This CDR3 is 17 amino acids long. Trimming removed 1 base at V and 5 bases at J, with 20 bases between. CDR3 coding DNA: TGCGCCAGCAGCCAAGTAATTTCGAGGGGTTTAAAGGAGACCCAGTACTTC. Encoded protein: CASSQVISRGLKETQYF.

This chain joins TRBV5-8 and TRBJ2-1; TRBD2 is a possible D gene (6 bases). The CDR3 length is 15 residues. V dropped 5 bases and J dropped 3 bases, with 15 bases sitting between them. CDR1 is SGHTS, CDR2 YDEGEE, per germline. CDR3 sequence (DNA): TGTGCCAGCAGGCCGGGACTCCCAAACTACAATGAGCAGTTCTTC. Its translation: CASRPGLPNYNEQFF.

The chain uses TRBV7-8 and TRBJ1-2; tentatively, D is TRBD1 (5 bases). CDR1 SGHVS and CDR2 FQNEAQ come from the germline V gene. Between the trimmed V and J ends, which lost 0 bases and 3 bases, there was a span of 11 bases. This CDR3 has 15 amino acids. CDR3 sequence: CASSLADLRDYGYTF. For the CDR3, the DNA is TGTGCCAGCAGCTTAGCGGACCTCAGGGACTATGGCTACACCTTC. Supplemented by reference TRBV7-8 and TRBJ1-2, the full variable domain reads GAGVSQSPRYKVAKRGQDVALRCDPISGHVSLFWYQQALGQGPEFLTYFQNEAQLDKSGLPSDRFFAERPEGSVSTLKIQRTQQEDSAVYLCASSLADLRDYGYTFGSGTRLTVV.

CDR3 in DNA: TGTGCCAGCAGCCCGGGACTAGCGGGAACCGGGGAGCTGTTTTTT. This gives the protein CASSPGLAGTGELFF. The rearrangement joins TRBV11-3 to TRBJ2-2; 13 positions match TRBD2. CDR1 is SGHNT and CDR2 is YENEEA in the germline V gene. CDR3 length: 15 amino acids. Trimming at V came to 5 bases and at J to 5 bases, leaving 2 bases not matched to a gene.

V and J are TRBV9 and TRBJ2-7, with a weak D call TRBD1 (5 bases). Germline CDR1 and CDR2: SGDLS and YYNGEE. CDR3 length: 11 amino acids. The V end was cut by 4 bases, the J end by 4 bases, with 6 bases between. CDR3 bases: TGTGCCAGCAGCAGGGGTTACGAGCAGTACTTC. It is translated as CASSRGYEQYF. Based on the CDR3 plus reference TRBV9 and TRBJ2-7, the full variable domain is DSGVTQTPKHLITATGQRVTLRCSPRSGDLSVYWYQQSLDQGLQFLIQYYNGEERAKGNILERFSAQQFPDLHSELNLSSLELGDSALYFCASSRGYEQYFGPGTRLTVT.

The genes are TRBV19 and TRBJ1-1, with a tentative D call TRBD1 (5 bases). Germline-derived CDR1 and CDR2 are LNHDA and SQIVND (reference sequence). The CDR3 is made up of 16 amino acids. The V gene lost 1 base and the J gene lost 4 bases, with 16 bases spanning the gap. CDR3 protein: CASSIGSGTFTTEAFF. CDR3 DNA: TGTGCCAGTAGTATAGGTTCAGGGACTTTCACCACTGAAGCTTTCTTT.

The chain uses TRBV18 and TRBJ1-5; D possibly corresponds to TRBD1 (6 bases). There are 14 residues in the CDR3. Trimming shortened V by 5 bases and J by 7 bases, and 15 bases separated the two germline ends. Germline-derived CDR1 and CDR2 are KGHSH and LQKENI. DNA for the CDR3: TGTGCCAGCTCAGACACAGGGTCTCGGCAGCCCCAGCATTTT. It codes for CASSDTGSRQPQHF.

V usage is TRBV28 and J usage is TRBJ1-5, with 11 bases lining up with TRBD1. The CDR3 totals 15 residues. Germline V CDR1 and CDR2: MDHEN, SYDVKM. V was pared by 6 bases and J by 2 bases, with 3 bases of the junction left unmatched. The CDR3 DNA is TGTGCCAGCAGACGGACAGGGGGCCGCAATCAGCCCCAGCATTTT. Encoded protein: CASRRTGGRNQPQHF.

This chain connects TRBV7-9 to TRBJ1-1; D unresolved. The germline gives CDR1 SEHNR, CDR2 FQNEAQ (reference sequence). V was clipped by 1 base and J by 4 bases, with 7 bases between them. The CDR3 length is 13 residues. CDR3 sequence reads: CASSLGVGTEAFF. The CDR3 DNA sequence: TGTGCCAGCAGCTTAGGGGTGGGCACTGAAGCTTTCTTT.

The V call is TRBV19, the J call TRBJ2-1; D gene ambiguous. The germline V and J ends were trimmed by 1 base and 4 bases, with 8 bases remaining between them. CDR1 and CDR2 from the germline V gene are LNHDA and SQIVND (reference sequence). This CDR3 has 14 residues. As DNA, the CDR3 is TGTGCCAGTAGTATAGGAGCAACTTACAATGAGCAGTTCTTC. Amino acids: CASSIGATYNEQFF.

The J gene is TRBJ1-1, the V gene TRBV5-1; D is unresolved. The V gene's germline CDR1 is SGHRS and CDR2 YFSETQ. This CDR3 contains 14 residues. V dropped 4 bases and J dropped 0 bases, with 10 bases sitting between them. The CDR3 bases are TGCGCCAGCAGCGAGTCCAGGATGAACACTGAAGCTTTCTTT. Protein product: CASSESRMNTEAFF.

The chain recombines TRBV6-6 with TRBJ2-5; weak D call: TRBD2 (6 bases). The germline V gene encodes CDR1 MNHNY and CDR2 SVGAGI (reference sequence). The CDR3 spans 15 residues. With 6 bases removed from V and 4 bases from J, the gap between germline ends came to 18 bases. Here the CDR3 DNA reads TGTGCCAGCAGACTCTCGTCCGGGGGTGGAGAGACCCAGTACTTC. It is translated as CASRLSSGGGETQYF.

V gene TRBV7-9 combines with J gene TRBJ1-2; possible D gene TRBD1, 6 bases. Germline assignment: CDR1 SEHNR and CDR2 FQNEAQ (reference sequence). The CDR3 totals 15 residues. V shed 6 bases and J shed 4 bases, with 18 bases lying between them. In DNA form, the CDR3 reads TGTGCCAGCAGTAGCTCGGGGGGCGAGGTCTATGGCTACACCTTC. It codes for CASSSSGGEVYGYTF.

The V gene is TRBV2, the J gene TRBJ2-2; D unclear. With 3 bases removed from V and 6 bases from J, the gap between germline ends came to 8 bases. The CDR3 consists of 13 residues. CDR1 is SNHLY, CDR2 FYNNEI, per germline. The CDR3 DNA sequence: TGTGCCAGCAGTGAGGTACTTGCCGGGGAGCTGTTTTTT. It is translated as CASSEVLAGELFF.

V is TRBV7-8 and J is TRBJ1-2; D is unresolved. V lost 5 bases and J lost 1, with 11 bases in between. This CDR3 is built from 14 residues. Germline V lookup: CDR1 SGHVS, CDR2 FQNEAQ. This CDR3 reads CASSLGHSNYGYTF. Written as DNA, the CDR3 is TGTGCCAGCAGCCTAGGTCACAGTAACTATGGCTACACCTTC.

The V call is TRBV28, the J call TRBJ2-7, with 11 positions matching TRBD2. After removal of 5 bases from V and 0 bases from J, the junction contained 6 bases not matched to a gene. CDR3 length: 16 amino acids. Germline CDR1 MDHEN, CDR2 SYDVKM. The CDR3 region has the DNA TGTGCCAGCAGTCCTCCCACTAGCGGGAGCTCCTACGAGCAGTACTTC. Protein sequence: CASSPPTSGSSYEQYF.

The chain couples TRBV28 to TRBJ1-2; no clear D. Per germline, CDR1 MDHEN and CDR2 SYDVKM. V was shortened by 1 base and J by 4 bases, with 7 bases between the two germline ends. There are 13 residues in the CDR3. CDR3 residues: CASSLLWGYGYTF. CDR3 sequence (DNA): TGTGCCAGCAGTTTATTGTGGGGCTATGGCTACACCTTC.

The rearrangement uses TRBV18 and TRBJ2-5, with TRBD1 matching 8 bases. The CDR3 sequence is 15 residues long. CDR1 is KGHSH, CDR2 LQKENI, per germline. V trimming: 3 bases; J trimming: 4 bases; junction bases outside the gene matches: 7. The CDR3 sequence is CASSPDRARGETQYF. The CDR3 nucleotides are TGTGCCAGCTCACCGGACAGGGCGAGGGGAGAGACCCAGTACTTC.

The gene calls are TRBV9 and TRBJ2-1; TRBD2 matches 8 bases. This CDR3 has 16 amino acids. J lost 0 bases, V lost 4 bases, and 6 bases had no gene match. Germline V gives CDR1 SGDLS, CDR2 YYNGEE. The CDR3 nucleotides are TGTGCCAGCAGCCCTCGACTAGCGAGCTCCTACAATGAGCAGTTCTTC. It encodes CASSPRLASSYNEQFF.

The chain has TRBV5-1 and TRBJ1-2; maybe TRBD1 (5 bases). The CDR3 runs 14 residues. The V and J ends lost 0 bases and 5 bases respectively, with 11 bases between them. The V gene's germline CDR1 is SGHRS and CDR2 YFSETQ. This CDR3 reads CASSLDTGRYGYTF. CDR3 nucleotides: TGCGCCAGCAGCTTGGATACAGGAAGGTATGGCTACACCTTC.

This clone was seen repeatedly, ten times or more. The genes are TRBV28 and TRBJ2-5, with 9 bases lining up with TRBD1. CDR3 length: 16 amino acids. Trimming at V came to 5 bases and at J to 2 bases, leaving 9 bases not matched to a gene. Looked up from germline, CDR1 is MDHEN and CDR2 is SYDVKM. CDR3 region: CASSLLGTGQQETQYF. The CDR3 DNA follows: TGTGCCAGCAGTCTCCTTGGGACAGGGCAACAAGAGACCCAGTACTTC.

The chain employs TRBV19 and TRBJ1-4, with D maybe TRBD1 (6 bases). Germline lookup yields CDR1 LNHDA and CDR2 SQIVND (reference sequence). Trimming stripped 6 bases from V and 7 bases from J, with 15 bases between. The CDR3 contains 14 residues. The CDR3 spells CASRRTASIEKLFF. CDR3 DNA sequence: TGTGCCAGTAGGAGGACAGCTTCCATTGAAAAACTGTTTTTT. The full variable domain, with the rest looked up from reference TRBV19 and TRBJ1-4, is DGGITQSPKYLFRKEGQNVTLSCEQNLNHDAMYWYRQDPGQGLRLIYYSQIVNDFQKGDIAEGYSVSREKKESFPLTVTSAQKNPTAFYLCASRRTASIEKLFFGSGTQLSVL.

This clone was seen a single time. This rearrangement joins TRBV7-2 to TRBJ2-2; tentatively, D is TRBD2 (5 bases). V shed 5 bases and J shed 5 bases, with 9 bases lying between them. This CDR3 region has 13 residues. CDR1 is SGHTA, CDR2 FQGNSA, per germline. CDR3: CASSATRTGELFF. The CDR3 DNA sequence: TGTGCCAGCAGCGCCACTAGGACCGGGGAGCTGTTTTTT.

This chain uses TRBV6-1 with TRBJ2-7; D may be TRBD1 or TRBD2 (5 bases each). CDR3 length: 18 residues. Trimming shortened V by 2 bases and J by 2 bases, and 22 bases separated the two germline ends. CDR1 is MNHNS, CDR2 SASEGT, per germline. CDR3 bases: TGTGCCAGCAGTGAATTTCCGGGGACGGGTGGACGGGCCTACGAGCAGTACTTC. This gives the protein CASSEFPGTGGRAYEQYF.

The chain employs TRBV3-1 (or the pseudogene TRBV3-2) and TRBJ1-2; D is unresolved. The CDR3 extends over 13 amino acids. V lost 1 base, J lost 5 bases, and 8 bases lay in between. Germline V gives CDR1 LGHDT, CDR2 YNNKEL (reference sequence). CDR3 DNA sequence: TGTGCCAGCAGCCAAGTAACCCCTTATGGCTACACCTTC. Translation: CASSQVTPYGYTF.